Listed below are T cell receptor beta chains from one sample, sequenced in a study of T cell changes during pregnancy in multiple sclerosis. Here immunoSEQ multiplex PCR was the method, and the copy in TCRdb shows in-frame clones only, minus some. The sample lists about 26,000 clones; roughly 87% were seen once. Sequences were derived from CD8+ T cells from peripheral blood mononuclear cells, sampled in the second trimester of pregnancy. The receptor set was obtained from a female donor with multiple sclerosis, enrolled in a pregnancy study. Each CDR3 is given with its conserved first and last residue. The D gene is left open where the match is weak. Size is omitted from some rows. Given values are once, few, many or a class for expanded clones.

D gene,V gene,clone size,J gene,CDR3 length,CDR3 protein,CDR3 DNA
NA,TRBV29-1,NA,TRBJ2-1,15,CSVVSTSSSYNEQFF,TGCAGCGTTGTCTCCACCTCGAGCTCCTACAATGAGCAGTTCTTC
TRBD1,TRBV19,NA,TRBJ2-1,15,CATRDAGTGRNEQFF,TGTGCCACCCGCGACGCCGGGACAGGGCGTAATGAGCAGTTCTTC
TRBD2,TRBV27,NA,TRBJ2-1,17,CASSLSGKLAGHNEQFF,TGTGCCAGCAGTTTATCGGGGAAACTAGCGGGACATAATGAGCAGTTCTTC
NA,TRBV6-5,NA,TRBJ1-1,14,CASSSDRTGTEAFF,TGTGCCAGCAGTTCCGACAGGACGGGGACTGAAGCTTTCTTT
TRBD2,TRBV5-1,NA,TRBJ2-7,21,CASSLAVFMASGTTPSWEQYF,TGCGCCAGCAGCTTGGCCGTTTTTATGGCTAGCGGGACAACCCCGTCTTGGGAGCAGTACTTC
NA,TRBV4-1,NA,TRBJ1-1,14,CASSHDGGSTEAFF,TGCGCCAGCAGCCACGACGGGGGGTCCACTGAAGCTTTCTTT
TRBD2,TRBV7-3,NA,TRBJ2-7,18,CASSLRGTSGTSSYEQYF,TGTGCCAGCAGCTTAAGGGGGACTAGCGGGACGAGCTCCTACGAGCAGTACTTC
NA,TRBV7-9,NA,TRBJ2-7,18,CASSLAGGGEFFSYEQYF,TGTGCCAGCAGCTTAGCAGGGGGCGGGGAGTTTTTTTCCTACGAGCAGTACTTC
TRBD1,TRBV11-3,NA,TRBJ2-7,14,CASSNRDRGDEQYF,TGTGCCAGCAGCAACCGGGACAGGGGAGACGAGCAGTACTTC
TRBD1,TRBV27,few,TRBJ1-5,17,CASSPLLGQGRNQPQHF,TGTGCCAGCAGCCCACTCCTAGGACAGGGGAGAAATCAGCCCCAGCATTTT
NA,TRBV27,NA,TRBJ1-4,15,CASSIAGVNNEKLFF,TGTGCCAGCAGCATAGCAGGGGTTAACAATGAAAAACTGTTTTTT
NA,TRBV5-1,NA,TRBJ2-7,15,CASRRILDSRYEQYF,TGCGCCAGCAGGAGGATTCTTGATTCTAGGTACGAGCAGTACTTC
NA,TRBV7-9,NA,TRBJ2-1,13,CASSLPSQGGVIF,TGTGCCAGCAGCTTACCGTCCCAGGGGGGAGTTATCTTC
NA,TRBV5-6,NA,TRBJ1-4,16,CASSLGAFGPNEKLFF,TGTGCCAGCAGCCTTGGGGCGTTTGGGCCAAATGAAAAACTGTTTTTT
TRBD1,TRBV19,NA,TRBJ1-5,16,CASSIGGTARNQPQHF,TGTGCCAGTAGTATAGGTGGGACAGCCCGCAATCAGCCCCAGCATTTT
NA,TRBV27,many,TRBJ2-7,13,CASSLSHKREQYF,TGTGCCAGCAGTTTATCGCATAAGCGGGAGCAGTACTTC
NA,TRBV29-1,NA,TRBJ1-1,12,CSVPGGNTEAFF,TGCAGCGTTCCCGGGGGGAACACTGAAGCTTTCTTT
TRBD2,TRBV4-1,NA,TRBJ2-1,19,CASSQDPNTVAGDYNEQFF,TGCGCCAGCAGCCAAGATCCCAATACGGTAGCGGGAGACTACAATGAGCAGTTCTTC
TRBD2,TRBV7-6,NA,TRBJ2-1,15,CASSPTAGTTVEQFF,TGTGCCAGCAGCCCCACGGCCGGGACTACGGTTGAGCAGTTCTTC
NA,TRBV11-2,NA,TRBJ1-1,15,CASSPSFLSNTEAFF,TGTGCCAGCAGCCCGAGTTTCCTTAGTAACACTGAAGCTTTCTTT
NA,TRBV27,once,TRBJ1-5,14,CASKGSGSNQPQHF,TGTGCCAGCAAAGGGTCAGGGAGCAATCAGCCCCAGCATTTT
NA,TRBV19,NA,TRBJ2-3,15,CASSPSGSRTDTQYF,TGTGCCAGTAGCCCCTCCGGGAGTAGGACAGATACGCAGTATTTT
TRBD1,TRBV27,NA,TRBJ2-3,14,CASSGQGFTDTQYF,TGTGCCAGCAGTGGACAGGGGTTCACAGATACGCAGTATTTT
TRBD2,TRBV4-2,few,TRBJ2-6,16,CASSQGGSSGANVLTF,TGTGCCAGCAGCCAAGGCGGGAGCTCTGGGGCCAACGTCCTGACTTTC
TRBD1,TRBV15,NA,TRBJ2-1,18,CATSRDRLSGDRNNEQFF,TGTGCCACCAGCAGAGATCGGCTGTCCGGGGACAGAAACAATGAGCAGTTCTTC
TRBD1,TRBV5-5,medium-sized,TRBJ1-4,15,CASSLEGTGGEKLFF,TGTGCCAGCAGCTTGGAGGGGACAGGGGGCGAAAAACTGTTTTTT
TRBD2,TRBV4-1,NA,TRBJ2-7,15,CASSHTSGSSYEQYF,TGCGCCAGCAGCCACACTAGCGGGAGCTCCTACGAGCAGTACTTC
NA,TRBV15,NA,TRBJ2-1,15,CATSKTRRKYNEQFF,TGTGCCACCAGCAAAACTAGGAGAAAGTACAATGAGCAGTTCTTC
NA,TRBV6-5,once,TRBJ2-7,14,CASSYRPGEYEQYF,TGTGCCAGCAGTTATCGCCCGGGGGAATACGAGCAGTACTTC
NA,TRBV11-2,NA,TRBJ2-7,16,CASSPTPDPGTYEQYF,TGTGCCAGCAGCCCTACGCCGGACCCCGGGACCTACGAGCAGTACTTC
NA,TRBV7-8,NA,TRBJ1-5,17,CASSSQRMQVYNQPQHF,TGTGCCAGCAGCTCCCAAAGGATGCAGGTATACAATCAGCCCCAGCATTTT
TRBD1,TRBV28,NA,TRBJ2-7,15,CASSTMGDRGIEQYF,TGTGCCAGCAGTACAATGGGGGACAGGGGGATCGAGCAGTACTTC
NA,TRBV4-3,NA,TRBJ2-1,16,CASSQGRKANHNEQFF,TGCGCCAGCAGCCAAGGCAGGAAGGCCAACCACAATGAGCAGTTCTTC
NA,TRBV12-1,NA,TRBJ1-2,10,CANKVYGYTF,TGTGCCAACAAAGTCTATGGCTACACCTTC
TRBD2,TRBV4-2,NA,TRBJ2-5,19,CASSQDWLAGGPKRETQYF,TGTGCCAGCAGCCAAGATTGGCTAGCGGGAGGGCCTAAGAGAGAGACCCAGTACTTC